This TCR beta chain derives from a study of blood T cells in healthy people across ages. Together with a sample-barcoded 5' primer, a J-beta primer mix was included in a second PCR lasting roughly 6 to 12 cycles. TCRdb reprocessed the 5' RACE reads via MiXCR and lists one record per CDR3 protein. Of some 760,000 distinct CDR3 sequences in the sample, roughly 25% were seen once. A minimum of 6 micrograms of total RNA was extracted per sample. In its sample, this clonotype was seen a few times. The CDR3 contains 14 residues. The V gene end was trimmed by 1 base and the J gene end by 5 bases; junction bases not matched to a gene: 3. The germline V gene encodes CDR1 SGHRS and CDR2 YFSETQ. These data were likewise used in another study, on T cells of mothers and their children. As reported in that work: Every microgram of extracted RNA entered cDNA synthesis, roughly 1.5 ug per 15 ul.

The sample comprised blood. The sequence came from a boy aged 5-17 years in good health. The rearrangement uses TRBV5-1 and TRBJ1-1; 9 bases agree with TRBD1. Written as DNA, the CDR3 is TGCGCCAGCAGCTTGCTGACAGGGGGGACTGAAGCTTTCTTT. Translating gives CASSLLTGGTEAFF. Complete variable domain (other parts from reference TRBV5-1 and TRBJ1-1): KAGVTQTPRYLIKTRGQQVTLSCSPISGHRSVSWYQQTPGQGLQFLFEYFSETQRNKGNFPGRFSGRQFSNSRSEMNVSTLELGDSALYLCASSLLTGGTEAFFGQGTRLTVV.